This TCR beta chain was captured in a study of shared clonotypes between healthy human individuals. Study results and limitations: Donor clonotype sharing was expected to depend on sequencing depth. Naive subsets usually exceeded memory subsets in estimated richness.

The test was conducted at deep level. The assay was immunoSEQ multiplex PCR, and TCRdb's table has in-frame clones only and misses some. The sample yields some 2.3 million clones, over 90% seen once. V trimming: 4 bases; J trimming: 0 bases; junction bases outside the gene matches: 13. Per germline, CDR1 SGHRS and CDR2 YFSETQ. The CDR3 is 18 amino acids. For this clone: Antigen: not known.

The chain combines TRBV5-1 with TRBJ2-4; 7 bases align to TRBD2. Sequenced material: naive CD4+ T cells from PBMCs. As to subset: CD45RA+ positively selected. This TCR came from a man between 18 and 35 years old in good health. Some clones in this sample may be carry-over from other donors' samples. The CDR3 DNA is TGCGCCAGCAGCCCCACCTCTTCTAGCGGCCTAGCCAAAAACATTCAGTACTTC. It specifies CASSPTSSSGLAKNIQYF.